The 27 T cell receptor beta chains given below trace back to one sample, sequenced in a study of cytomegalovirus exposure and HLA in healthy donors. PCR employed 60 Vbeta and 13 Jbeta primers. Profiled with immunoSEQ multiplex PCR; TCRdb holds only in-frame clones, not every one. The sample consists of 100,000 or so clones, approximately 80% of them appearing once. Sequencing was done on a sample of PBMCs. Every receptor here comes from a man in his forties or fifties in good health and CMV-seropositive.

V gene TRBV10-3 combines with J gene TRBJ2-5; possible D gene TRBD1, 5 bases. The DNA end is more similar to TRBJ2-7, so the J call may be wrong. The CDR3 loop spans 13 amino acids. Germline CDR1 ENHRY, CDR2 SYGVKD. CDR3 sequence reads: CAISEPTDHEQYF. The CDR3 DNA sequence: TGTGCCATCAGTGAGCCGACAGACCACGAGCAGTACTTC.

In the case of this clone: An end of the junction differs from the germline gene, which may be a read error. CDR3 loop: CASGTEYGHTF. In DNA, the CDR3 is TGTGCCAGCGGCACCGAATATGGCCACACCTTC. V and J are TRBV2 and TRBJ1-2, with no clear D. This CDR3 contains 11 residues. Germline values: CDR1 SNHLY, CDR2 FYNNEI.

This clone was detected a few times. The V and J genes are TRBV28 and TRBJ1-6; 8 bases fit TRBD1. V shed 6 bases and J 5 bases; nucleotides not matched to a gene: 6. The CDR3 length is 15 residues. Germline CDR1 and CDR2: MDHEN and SYDVKM. CDR3 nucleotides: TGTGCCAGCAGCCCTGTGGACAGGGATAATTCACCCCTCCACTTT. Encoded protein: CASSPVDRDNSPLHF.

This chain connects TRBV7-6 to TRBJ2-5; D is uncertain. V lost 4 bases, J lost 5 bases, and 8 bases lay in between. This CDR3 has 12 residues. Germline CDR1 is SGHVS and CDR2 is FNYEAQ. The CDR3 DNA is TGTGCCAGCAGCTCACGCCGGGAGACCCAGTACTTC. This gives the protein CASSSRRETQYF.

The CDR3 loop reads CASSLEGYQETQYF. DNA of the CDR3: TGTGCCAGCAGTCTAGAAGGCTACCAAGAGACCCAGTACTTC. The V gene is TRBV28, the J gene TRBJ2-5; no firm D call. V lost 5 bases and J 0 bases, leaving 10 bases between the germline ends. Germline CDR1 MDHEN, CDR2 SYDVKM. This CDR3 comprises 14 residues. Based on the CDR3 plus reference TRBV28 and TRBJ2-5, the full variable domain is DVKVTQSSRYLVKRTGEKVFLECVQDMDHENMFWYRQDPGLGLRLIYFSYDVKMKEKGDIPEGYSVSREKKERFSLILESASTNQTSMYLCASSLEGYQETQYFGPGTRLLVL.

CDR3 region: CATCTWPGRETQYF. The CDR3, as DNA: TGTGCCACATGTACGTGGCCAGGGCGAGAGACCCAGTACTTC. The rearrangement uses TRBV2 and TRBJ2-5, with D possibly matching TRBD1 (5 bases). The CDR3 contains 14 residues. The germline CDR1 and CDR2 sequences are SNHLY and FYNNEI. The V end was cut by 10 bases, the J end by 4 bases, with 19 bases between. The entire variable domain, with the rest obtained from reference TRBV2 and TRBJ2-5, is as follows: EPEVTQTPSHQVTQMGQEVILRCVPISNHLYFYWYRQILGQKVEFLVSFYNNEISEKSEIFDDQFSVERPDGSNFTLKIRSTKLEDSAMYFCATCTWPGRETQYFGPGTRLLVL.

The chain joins TRBV6-5 to TRBJ1-2, with unresolved D. CDR3 length: 15 residues. With 0 bases removed from V and 8 bases from J, the gap between germline ends came to 16 bases. Germline V gene sequence: CDR1 MNHEY, CDR2 SVGAGI. CDR3 region: CASSYSEEAVGGYTF. For the CDR3, the DNA is TGTGCCAGCAGTTACTCGGAGGAGGCTGTGGGGGGCTACACCTTC.

This clone appeared a single time. V and J are TRBV15 and TRBJ2-6, with D possibly TRBD1 on 6 matching bases. V was pared by 3 bases and J by 0 bases, with 9 bases between. Germline V gene lookup returns CDR1 LNHNV and CDR2 YYDKDF (reference sequence). This CDR3 contains 16 residues. CDR3 nucleotides: TGTGCCACCAGCAGGGGGGCGAGCTCTGGGGCCAACGTCCTGACTTTC. Residues: CATSRGASSGANVLTF.

This rearrangement joins TRBV29-1 to TRBJ1-2; perhaps TRBD1 as D (5 bases). The length of the CDR3 is 13 residues. CDR1 SQVTM and CDR2 ANQGSEA come from the germline V gene. Trimming took off 4 bases at V and 5 bases at J, with 14 bases between the two ends. CDR3 sequence (DNA): TGCAGCGTTGCTCTCCAGGGCCTTTATGGCTACACCTTC. As protein: CSVALQGLYGYTF.

This clone was observed a handful of times. The rearrangement joins TRBV5-6 to TRBJ2-7; TRBD1 matches 9 bases. The ends lost 3 bases at V and 6 bases at J; junction bases unmatched: 4. The CDR3 contains 13 residues. Per germline, CDR1 SGHDT and CDR2 YYEEEE. The CDR3 nucleotides read TGTGCCAGCAGCTGGGACAGGGTGAGCGAGCAGTACTTC. Amino acids: CASSWDRVSEQYF. The variable domain in full, completed from reference TRBV5-6 and TRBJ2-7, reads DAGVTQSPTHLIKTRGQQVTLRCSPKSGHDTVSWYQQALGQGPQFIFQYYEEEERQRGNFPDRFSGHQFPNYSSELNVNALLLGDSALYLCASSWDRVSEQYFGPGTRLTVT.

This clone was counted a few times. The junction does not match germline at one end; this may be a read error. CDR3 bases: TGCGCCAGCAGCTTGTGGGGACAGGGGGCGCGATCTGGGGCCAACGGCCTGACTTTC. This sequence encodes CASSLWGQGARSGANGLTF. This chain links TRBV5-1 with TRBJ2-6; 12 nucleotides match TRBD1. CDR1 SGHRS and CDR2 YFSETQ come from the germline V gene. The CDR3 is made up of 19 amino acids.

The rearrangement uses TRBV28 and TRBJ2-7; 8 nucleotides line up with TRBD1. This CDR3 has 11 residues. Germline assignment: CDR1 MDHEN and CDR2 SYDVKM. The ends lost 10 bases at V and 4 bases at J; junction bases unmatched: 3. CDR3 in amino acids: CATTGGYEQYF. The CDR3 coding sequence is TGTGCCACAACAGGGGGGTACGAGCAGTACTTC.

This clone was picked up one time. The V gene is TRBV5-7, the J gene TRBJ2-5; 12 nucleotides line up with TRBD2. TRBV5-7 is an ORF; its function is uncertain. CDR3 length: 16 amino acids. J was trimmed by 3 bases and V by 3 bases; bases with no gene match: 6. CDR3 DNA sequence: TGTGCCAGCAGCTGGGGGGCTAGCGGGGGGGAAGAGACCCAGTACTTC. Protein product: CASSWGASGGEETQYF.

This clone was seen only a few times. This chain links TRBV9 with TRBJ2-5; 7 bases agree with TRBD1. The CDR3 runs to 14 residues. The germline gives CDR1 SGDLS, CDR2 YYNGEE. The trim removed 4 bases at V and 4 bases at J, leaving 7 bases unmatched. The CDR3 spells CASSPRGQRETQYF. The CDR3 DNA reads as TGTGCCAGCAGCCCCAGGGGACAGCGAGAGACCCAGTACTTC.

The rearrangement links TRBV5-4 to TRBJ1-1, with D tentatively TRBD1 (5 bases). Germline CDR1 and CDR2: SGHNT and YYREEE (reference sequence). The CDR3 consists of 12 residues. Trimming removed 0 bases from V and 6 bases from J, with 6 bases in between. Here the CDR3 reads CASSLAGSEAFF. The CDR3 DNA reads TGTGCCAGCAGCTTGGCAGGGTCTGAAGCTTTCTTT.

J is TRBJ2-7 and V is TRBV23-1, with a weak D call TRBD1 (5 bases). TRBV23-1 is an ORF; its function is uncertain. Trimming left V 4 bases short and J 0 bases short, with 7 bases between. This CDR3 has 13 amino acids. This chain's CDR3 is CASSRDSSYEQYF. As DNA, the CDR3 is TGCGCCAGCAGTCGCGACAGCTCCTACGAGCAGTACTTC.

This clone was counted only a few times. The rearrangement uses TRBV7-2 and TRBJ2-3; TRBD2 matches 9 bases. The CDR3 is 17 residues long. Germline V gene sequence: CDR1 SGHTA, CDR2 FQGNSA. Trimming at V came to 5 bases and at J to 0 bases, leaving 9 bases not matched to a gene. The CDR3 sequence is CASSVTSGTPSTDTQYF. The CDR3 nucleotides read TGTGCCAGCAGCGTGACTAGCGGAACCCCTAGCACAGATACGCAGTATTTT.

The chain carries TRBV28 and TRBJ2-7; D is possibly TRBD2 (6 bases). The CDR3 has 15 amino acids. The germline gives CDR1 MDHEN, CDR2 SYDVKM. V lost 2 bases, J lost 0 bases, and 11 bases lay in between. This CDR3 reads CASSLGGYNSYEQYF. The CDR3 DNA follows: TGTGCCAGCAGTTTAGGGGGGTATAACTCCTACGAGCAGTACTTC. Based on the CDR3 plus reference TRBV28 and TRBJ2-7, the full variable domain is DVKVTQSSRYLVKRTGEKVFLECVQDMDHENMFWYRQDPGLGLRLIYFSYDVKMKEKGDIPEGYSVSREKKERFSLILESASTNQTSMYLCASSLGGYNSYEQYFGPGTRLTVT.

This clone was seen a few times. The V call is TRBV28, the J call TRBJ1-1, with TRBD1 matching over 8 bases. V shed 2 bases and J 2 bases; nucleotides not matched to a gene: 7. This CDR3 contains 16 residues. The V gene's germline CDR1 is MDHEN and CDR2 SYDVKM. The CDR3 bases are TGTGCCAGCAGTTTACCCGGGACAGGTCTAAACACTGAAGCTTTCTTT. Its protein product is CASSLPGTGLNTEAFF.

The chain is built from TRBV10-3 and TRBJ1-1; D unclear. Germline CDR1 ENHRY, CDR2 SYGVKD. V was shortened by 4 bases and J by 1 base, with 7 bases between the two germline ends. The CDR3 covers 13 residues. This CDR3 is CAISVSGNTEAFF. As DNA, the CDR3 is TGTGCCATCAGTGTATCCGGGAACACTGAAGCTTTCTTT.

In its sample, this clone was seen a few times. The chain has TRBV30 and TRBJ1-2, with 7 bases aligning to TRBD1. V was clipped by 3 bases and J by 4 bases; unmatched bases: 11. The CDR3 runs 15 residues. From germline, CDR1 is GTSNPN and CDR2 SVGIG (reference sequence). The CDR3 DNA is TGTGCCTGGAGGATAGGGGACAGCCGCTTCTATGGCTACACCTTC. This codes for CAWRIGDSRFYGYTF.

The chain carries TRBV7-2 and TRBJ2-1; tentatively, D is TRBD2 (5 bases). Germline CDR1 reads SGHTA; CDR2 reads FQGNSA. The V gene lost 5 bases and the J gene lost 3 bases, with 17 bases spanning the gap. The CDR3 has 16 amino acids. The DNA of the CDR3 is TGTGCCAGCAGCCCACTTGGGGTAGGGAGCTACAATGAGCAGTTCTTC. Translating gives CASSPLGVGSYNEQFF.

The CDR3 sequence is CASRMGQPYEQYF. Here the CDR3 DNA reads TGTGCCAGCAGAATGGGACAGCCCTACGAGCAGTACTTC. This chain joins TRBV28 and TRBJ2-7; TRBD1 matches 7 bases. CDR3 length: 13 residues. The germline CDR1 and CDR2 sequences are MDHEN and SYDVKM. V lost 6 bases and J lost 2; bases outside the gene matches: 4.

J is TRBJ1-2 and V is TRBV15; D is unresolved. This CDR3 region has 13 residues. Trimming left V 2 bases short and J 3 bases short, with 7 bases between. Germline CDR1 is LNHNV and CDR2 is YYDKDF (reference sequence). The CDR3 loop is CATSRNRDYGYTF. CDR3 DNA sequence: TGTGCCACCAGCAGAAACAGAGACTATGGCTACACCTTC. The variable domain in full, with the rest retrieved from reference TRBV15 and TRBJ1-2, is DAMVIQNPRYQVTQFGKPVTLSCSQTLNHNVMYWYQQKSSQAPKLLFHYYDKDFNNEADTPDNFQSRRPNTSFCFLDIRSPGLGDTAMYLCATSRNRDYGYTFGSGTRLTVV.

In its sample, this clone was seen a few times. This chain joins TRBV15 and TRBJ1-4; 7 nucleotides match TRBD1. V dropped 5 bases and J dropped 9; count of bases not matched to a gene: 9. CDR3 length: 14 residues. Germline-derived CDR1 and CDR2 are LNHNV and YYDKDF (reference sequence). DNA for the CDR3: TGTGCCACCAGCCTACAGGGGATCCATCAAAAACTGTTTTTT. The encoded protein is CATSLQGIHQKLFF.

The V gene is TRBV2, the J gene TRBJ1-6, with D uncertain. Trimming took 8 bases from V and 5 from J, leaving 7 bases between them. Germline CDR1 SNHLY, CDR2 FYNNEI. The CDR3 loop spans 12 amino acids. CDR3: CASEVDNSPLHF. The CDR3 DNA reads as TGTGCCAGCGAGGTGGATAATTCACCCCTCCACTTT.

CDR3 bases: TGTGCCAGCAGCTTAGAGAGCGGGGTAATAGATACGCAGTATTTT. This sequence encodes CASSLESGVIDTQYF. The chain is built from TRBV7-8 and TRBJ2-3; TRBD2 agrees at 7 bases. CDR1 and CDR2 from the germline V gene are SGHVS and FQNEAQ. With V trimmed by 1 base and J by 5 bases, 6 bases remained unmatched. This CDR3 has 15 residues.